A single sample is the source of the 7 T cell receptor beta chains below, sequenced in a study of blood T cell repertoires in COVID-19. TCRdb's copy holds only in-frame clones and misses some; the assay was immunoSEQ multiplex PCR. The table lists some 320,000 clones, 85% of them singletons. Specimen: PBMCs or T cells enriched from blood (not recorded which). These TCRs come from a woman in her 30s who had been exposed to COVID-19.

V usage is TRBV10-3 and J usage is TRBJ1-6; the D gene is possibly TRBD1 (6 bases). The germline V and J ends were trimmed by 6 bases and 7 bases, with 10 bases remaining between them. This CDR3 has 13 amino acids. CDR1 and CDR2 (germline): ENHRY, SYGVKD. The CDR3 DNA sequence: TGTGCCATCAGGTCGGACAGCAATTCACCCCTCCACTTT. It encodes CAIRSDSNSPLHF.

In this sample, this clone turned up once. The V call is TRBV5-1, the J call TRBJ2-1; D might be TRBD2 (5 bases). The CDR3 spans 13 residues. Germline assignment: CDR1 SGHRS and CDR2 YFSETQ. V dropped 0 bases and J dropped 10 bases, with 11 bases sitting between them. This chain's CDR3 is CASSLELAREQFF. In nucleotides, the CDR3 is TGCGCCAGCAGCTTGGAGCTAGCACGCGAGCAGTTCTTC.

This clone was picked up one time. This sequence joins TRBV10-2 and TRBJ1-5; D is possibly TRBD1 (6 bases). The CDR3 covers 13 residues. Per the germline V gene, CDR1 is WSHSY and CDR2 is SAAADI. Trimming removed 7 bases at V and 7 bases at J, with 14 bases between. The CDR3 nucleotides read TGCGCCAGCAACCAGCAGGGGCGGCAGCCCCAGCATTTT. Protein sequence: CASNQQGRQPQHF.

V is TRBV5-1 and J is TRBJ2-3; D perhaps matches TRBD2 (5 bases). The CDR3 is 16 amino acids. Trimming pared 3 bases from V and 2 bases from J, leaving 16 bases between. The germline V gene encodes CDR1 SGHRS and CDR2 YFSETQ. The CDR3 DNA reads TGCGCCAGCAGCTGGGCCGTAGTGAGGGCCACAGATACGCAGTATTTT. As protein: CASSWAVVRATDTQYF.

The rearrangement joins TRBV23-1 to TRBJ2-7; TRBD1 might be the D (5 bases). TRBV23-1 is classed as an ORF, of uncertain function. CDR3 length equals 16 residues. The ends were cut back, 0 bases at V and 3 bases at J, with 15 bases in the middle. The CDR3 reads CASSQSTREEGYEQYF. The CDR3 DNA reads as TGCGCCAGCAGTCAATCTACCAGGGAAGAAGGCTACGAGCAGTACTTC.

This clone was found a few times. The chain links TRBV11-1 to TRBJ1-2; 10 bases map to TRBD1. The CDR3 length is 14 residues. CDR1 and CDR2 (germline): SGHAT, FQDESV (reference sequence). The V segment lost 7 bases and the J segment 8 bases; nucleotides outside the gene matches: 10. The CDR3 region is CASNPTGTGEGYTF. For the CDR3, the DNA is TGTGCCAGCAACCCGACCGGGACAGGGGAGGGCTACACCTTC.

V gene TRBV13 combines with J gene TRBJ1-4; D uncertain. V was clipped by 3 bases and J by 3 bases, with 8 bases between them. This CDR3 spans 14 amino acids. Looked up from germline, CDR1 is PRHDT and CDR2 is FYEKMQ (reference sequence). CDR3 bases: TGTGCCAGCAGCTTGGGCAGATCTAATGAAAAACTGTTTTTT. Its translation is CASSLGRSNEKLFF.